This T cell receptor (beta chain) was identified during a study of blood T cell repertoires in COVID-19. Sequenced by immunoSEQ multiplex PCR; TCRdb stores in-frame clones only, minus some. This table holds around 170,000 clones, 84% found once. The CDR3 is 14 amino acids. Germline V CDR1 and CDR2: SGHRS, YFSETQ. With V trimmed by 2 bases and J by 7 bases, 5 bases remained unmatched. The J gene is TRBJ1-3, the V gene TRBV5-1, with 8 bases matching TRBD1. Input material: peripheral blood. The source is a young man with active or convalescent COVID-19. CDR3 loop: CASSLLDRDNTIYF. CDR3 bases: TGCGCCAGCAGCTTACTGGACAGGGACAACACCATATATTTT. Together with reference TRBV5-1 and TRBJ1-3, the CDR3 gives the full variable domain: KAGVTQTPRYLIKTRGQQVTLSCSPISGHRSVSWYQQTPGQGLQFLFEYFSETQRNKGNFPGRFSGRQFSNSRSEMNVSTLELGDSALYLCASSLLDRDNTIYFGEGSWLTVV.